This record covers a single T cell receptor beta chain. The antigen is not known. These data are taken from a study of stem cell transplantation in POMP-related autoinflammatory disease. Across the study: Pre-transplant patients had naive-skewed CD4+ T cells and few CD8+ T cells. Study-level points and caveats: PRAID patients trended toward lower TRB diversity and higher clonality in all analyzed T-cell subsets. In PRAID patients, the number of distinct TRB V-J gene pairings was restricted.

Germline V gene sequence: CDR1 ENHRY, CDR2 SYGVKD. The CDR3 has 13 amino acids. V lost 10 bases, J lost 3 bases, and 5 bases stayed unmatched. The method was immunoSEQ multiplex PCR; TCRdb's version includes in-frame clones alone and lacks a portion of them. The sample gives 25,000 to 40,000 clones, about 91% of which show up once; 0.6% to 0.75% is in the top ten. PRAID combined immunodeficiency and autoinflammation. Sequences were derived from CD4+ T cells from PBMCs, sampled before stem cell transplantation. The clonotype comes from a human donor with POMP-related autoinflammation and immune dysregulation (PRAID). The rearrangement uses TRBV10-3 and TRBJ1-4, with TRBD1 matching 7 bases. CDR3 nucleotide sequence: TGTGCCACCCAGACAGGGTCTAATGAAAAACTGTTTTTT. Residues: CATQTGSNEKLFF.